These 12 T cell receptor beta chains were sequenced from one sample in a study of Ad26.COV2.S vaccination and SARS-CoV-2 variants. This table comes from immunoSEQ multiplex PCR, and its TCRdb copy is limited to in-frame clones, with some not included. The sample shows about 350,000 clones, about 88% of them seen only once. Sample treatment: 15 to 20 received Ad26.COV2.S at low or high dose, single or two shots; roughly 5 received placebo; per-sample allocation not given. Specimen acquisition occurred on day 63 following the initial vaccine or placebo injection. The material was peripheral blood, obtained in a trial of Ad26.COV2.S vaccine versus placebo. The receptor source for this set is a person aged 18 to 59 who received the Ad26.COV2.S COVID-19 vaccine or a placebo.

This clone appeared a few times. The chain couples TRBV4-3 to TRBJ2-7; tentatively, D is TRBD2 (6 bases). The CDR3 runs 13 residues. Germline-derived CDR1 and CDR2 are LGHNA and YSLEER. Trimming left V 4 bases short and J 5 bases short, with 12 bases between. The CDR3 loop reads CASSLWGEHEQYF. The CDR3 region has the DNA TGCGCCAGCAGCCTATGGGGGGAACACGAGCAGTACTTC.

The J gene is TRBJ2-3, the V gene TRBV25-1, with 9 bases that match TRBD2. Trimming took 3 bases from V and 4 from J; bases not matched to a gene: 11. The germline V gene encodes CDR1 MGHDK and CDR2 SYGVNS. This CDR3 spans 17 amino acids. The chain's CDR3 is CASSESWVLAGADTQYF. The CDR3 coding sequence is TGTGCCAGCAGTGAGTCTTGGGTGTTAGCGGGAGCAGATACGCAGTATTTT.

The chain carries TRBV4-2 and TRBJ2-3; 7 bases align to TRBD2. V lost 4 bases, J lost 4 bases, and 14 bases stayed unmatched. Germline V gene lookup returns CDR1 LGHNA and CDR2 YNFKEQ. The CDR3 has 17 amino acids. The CDR3 loop reads CASSLGGGTGLPDTQYF. The CDR3 nucleotides read TGTGCCAGCAGCCTTGGGGGAGGGACCGGTCTCCCAGATACGCAGTATTTT.

This chain connects TRBV5-1 to TRBJ1-1, with D uncertain. The CDR3 contains 17 residues. The V gene lost 8 bases and the J gene lost 0 bases, with 23 bases spanning the gap. Per the germline V gene, CDR1 is SGHRS and CDR2 is YFSETQ. The CDR3 sequence: CASRWEAANEMNTEAFF. The CDR3 DNA reads TGCGCCAGTAGATGGGAGGCGGCGAATGAAATGAACACTGAAGCTTTCTTT.

V gene TRBV19 combines with J gene TRBJ2-2; maybe TRBD1 (5 bases). The V gene lost 0 bases and the J gene lost 1 base, with 15 bases spanning the gap. CDR3 length: 18 residues. CDR1 and CDR2 (germline): LNHDA, SQIVND (reference sequence). The chain's CDR3 is CASSIEAGRLGNTGELFF. Written as DNA, the CDR3 is TGTGCCAGTAGTATAGAAGCAGGGCGTTTGGGGAACACCGGGGAGCTGTTTTTT.

V usage is TRBV6-5 and J usage is TRBJ2-5; TRBD1 is a possible D gene (7 bases). The CDR3 extends over 16 amino acids. Germline V lookup: CDR1 MNHEY, CDR2 SVGAGI. Trimming pared 0 bases from V and 2 bases from J, leaving 13 bases between. The CDR3 sequence: CASSYSGGTAQETQYF. The CDR3 DNA is TGTGCCAGCAGTTACTCTGGAGGGACAGCGCAAGAGACCCAGTACTTC.

The CDR3 bases are TGTGCCAGCAGTTTATCTATTCAGGAGGATCAAAAACTGTTTTTT. Translation: CASSLSIQEDQKLFF. This chain joins TRBV27 and TRBJ1-4; D is ambiguous. The germline CDR1 and CDR2 sequences are MNHEY and SMNVEV (reference sequence). The CDR3 contains 15 residues. V was trimmed by 0 bases and J by 9 bases, leaving 14 bases between them.

This clone appeared once. The V and J genes are TRBV4-2 and TRBJ2-2, with D perhaps matching TRBD2 (5 bases). The CDR3 sequence is 15 residues long. The germline V gene has CDR1 LGHNA and CDR2 YNFKEQ. The V end lost 1 base, the J end lost 5 bases, and 11 bases lay between the germline ends. The CDR3 reads CASSQGRPGTGELFF. Here the CDR3 DNA reads TGTGCCAGCAGCCAAGGGAGACCGGGAACCGGGGAGCTGTTTTTT.

The CDR3 DNA reads as TGTGCCAGCTCACCGAGGAACAGGGGGGACACTGAAGCTTTCTTT. Encoded protein: CASSPRNRGDTEAFF. The chain joins TRBV18 to TRBJ1-1; TRBD1 matches 8 bases. The CDR3 covers 15 residues. In germline, CDR1 is KGHSH, CDR2 LQKENI. Losses at the gene ends were 3 bases for V and 3 bases for J; bases not matched to a gene: 6.

This chain joins TRBV28 and TRBJ2-3; tentatively, D is TRBD2 (6 bases). V lost 6 bases, J lost 4 bases, and 14 bases lay in between. CDR1 and CDR2 from the germline V gene are MDHEN and SYDVKM. This CDR3 comprises 14 residues. CDR3: CASSGLPRADTQYF. CDR3 DNA: TGTGCCAGCAGCGGACTACCGAGGGCAGATACGCAGTATTTT.

The V and J genes are TRBV7-2 and TRBJ2-5, with TRBD1 as a possible D gene (6 bases). Trimming removed 5 bases at V and 5 bases at J, with 21 bases between. The germline V gene has CDR1 SGHTA and CDR2 FQGNSA. The CDR3 extends over 16 amino acids. The CDR3 nucleotides are TGTGCCAGCAGCCTCTTCGGACAGAGGATTGCGGAGACCCAGTACTTC. This codes for CASSLFGQRIAETQYF.

The chain recombines TRBV28 with TRBJ1-1; D might be TRBD1 (5 bases). Trimming cost V 7 bases and J 3 bases, with 15 bases left between them. From germline, CDR1 is MDHEN and CDR2 SYDVKM. The CDR3 spans 14 residues. The CDR3 here is CASNPPPGDTEAFF. DNA of the CDR3: TGTGCCAGCAACCCTCCTCCGGGGGACACTGAAGCTTTCTTT.